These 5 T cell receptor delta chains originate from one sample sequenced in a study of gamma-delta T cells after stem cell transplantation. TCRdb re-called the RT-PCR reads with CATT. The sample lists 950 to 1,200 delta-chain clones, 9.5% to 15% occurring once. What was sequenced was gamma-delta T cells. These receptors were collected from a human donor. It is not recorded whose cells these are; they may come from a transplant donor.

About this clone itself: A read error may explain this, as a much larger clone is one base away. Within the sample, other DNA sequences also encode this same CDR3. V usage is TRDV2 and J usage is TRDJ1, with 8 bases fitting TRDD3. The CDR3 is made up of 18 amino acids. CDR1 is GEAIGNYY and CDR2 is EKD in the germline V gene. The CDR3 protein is CACDHMMGDRRYTDKLIF. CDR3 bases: TGTGCCTGTGACCATATGATGGGGGATCGTCGGTACACCGATAAGCTCATCTTT.

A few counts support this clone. Here the CDR3 reads CACDSLGDTRRTDKLIF. DNA of the CDR3: TGTGCCTGTGACAGCCTGGGGGATACGCGTAGGACCGATAAACTCATCTTT. The chain is built from TRDV2 and TRDJ1; 12 nucleotides align to TRDD3. V trimming: 2 bases; J trimming: 2 bases; junction bases outside the gene matches: 8. The CDR3 has 17 amino acids. The germline V gene has CDR1 GEAIGNYY and CDR2 EKD.

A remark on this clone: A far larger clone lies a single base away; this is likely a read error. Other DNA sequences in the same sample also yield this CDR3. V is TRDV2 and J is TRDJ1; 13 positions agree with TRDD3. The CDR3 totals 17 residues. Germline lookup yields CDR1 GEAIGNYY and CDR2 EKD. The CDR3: CACDSLLGDTHTDKLIF. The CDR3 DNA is TGTGCCTGTGACAGCCTACTGGGGGATACGCACACCGATAAGCTCATCTTT.

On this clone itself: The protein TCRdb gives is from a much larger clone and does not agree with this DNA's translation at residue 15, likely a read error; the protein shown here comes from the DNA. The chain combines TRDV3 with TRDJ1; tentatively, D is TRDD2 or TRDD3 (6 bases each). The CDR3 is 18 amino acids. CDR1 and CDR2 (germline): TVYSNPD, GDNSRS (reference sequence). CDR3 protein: CAFLPSHFYWAYTDILIF. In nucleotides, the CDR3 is TGTGCCTTTTTACCTTCCCACTTTTACTGGGCGTACACCGATATACTCATCTTT.

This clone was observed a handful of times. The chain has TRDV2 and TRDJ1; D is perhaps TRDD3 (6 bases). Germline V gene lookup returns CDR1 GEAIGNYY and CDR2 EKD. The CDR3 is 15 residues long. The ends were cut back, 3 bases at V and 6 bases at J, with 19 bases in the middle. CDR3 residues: CACDPLGGELYKLIF. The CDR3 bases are TGTGCCTGTGACCCCCTCGGGGGAGAGCTGTATAAACTCATCTTT.